The 12 T cell receptor beta chains in this list originate from one sample, sequenced in a study of cytomegalovirus exposure and HLA in healthy donors. PCR amplification relied on 60 Vbeta primers (plus 13 Jbeta primers). Sequenced by immunoSEQ multiplex PCR; TCRdb stores in-frame clones only, minus some. The sample carries roughly 170,000 clones, about three quarters recorded once. Input material: PBMCs. These TCRs come from a female donor in good health and CMV-seronegative.

This clone was counted a few times. This chain connects TRBV5-1 to TRBJ2-5; 11 nucleotides agree with TRBD2. The CDR3 length is 16 residues. V shed 3 bases and J 5 bases; nucleotides not matched to a gene: 9. Germline V gene data show CDR1 as SGHRS and CDR2 as YFSETQ. CDR3 sequence (DNA): TGCGCCAGCAGCTCATTAGCGGGGGGGCTAAGGGAGACCCAGTACTTC. Translated, it gives CASSSLAGGLRETQYF. The full variable domain, rest sourced from reference TRBV5-1 and TRBJ2-5, is KAGVTQTPRYLIKTRGQQVTLSCSPISGHRSVSWYQQTPGQGLQFLFEYFSETQRNKGNFPGRFSGRQFSNSRSEMNVSTLELGDSALYLCASSSLAGGLRETQYFGPGTRLLVL.

The chain uses TRBV7-2 and TRBJ2-1, with unresolved D. The length of the CDR3 is 17 residues. CDR1 and CDR2 from the germline V gene are SGHTA and FQGNSA. With 5 bases removed from V and 6 bases from J, the gap between germline ends came to 23 bases. For the CDR3, the DNA is TGTGCCAGCAGCCACAATTTTAGGAGAGTGACCCGCAATGAGCAGTTCTTC. This sequence encodes CASSHNFRRVTRNEQFF.

The chain couples TRBV5-4 to TRBJ1-2; TRBD1 aligns across 7 bases. Germline CDR1 reads SGHNT; CDR2 reads YYREEE (reference sequence). The CDR3 spans 17 residues. The trim removed 4 bases at V and 0 bases at J, leaving 12 bases unmatched. The CDR3 protein is CASSGIGRDSTNYGYTF. The CDR3 DNA reads as TGTGCCAGCAGCGGGATCGGAAGGGACAGCACTAACTATGGCTACACCTTC.

The sample holds one count of this clone. This chain links TRBV12-5 with TRBJ2-5, with 9 bases matching TRBD1. The end of the DNA is better explained by TRBJ2-7, so the J call may be wrong. The CDR3 extends over 18 amino acids. From germline, CDR1 is LGHNT and CDR2 FRNRAP. CDR3 nucleotides: TGTGCTAGTGCCCCCTCCCCGCCCCGGGACAGGGCTTCCTACGAGCAGTACTTC. Amino acids: CASAPSPPRDRASYEQYF.

This chain connects TRBV9 to TRBJ2-7; 8 bases match TRBD2. Germline trimming cut 0 bases from V and 3 bases from J; bases unmatched to any gene: 11. CDR3 length equals 17 residues. The germline gives CDR1 SGDLS, CDR2 YYNGEE. Here the CDR3 reads CASSVGLAGGIRYEQYF. Written as DNA, the CDR3 is TGTGCCAGCAGCGTAGGGTTGGCGGGGGGAATCCGCTACGAGCAGTACTTC.

This clone was seen only a few times. The chain couples TRBV30 to TRBJ2-3; 16 bases match TRBD2. The CDR3 covers 17 residues. Trimming cost V 2 bases and J 6 bases; bases outside gene matches: 8. Germline assignment: CDR1 GTSNPN and CDR2 SVGIG (reference sequence). CDR3 amino acids: CAWSPGTSGGGYDTQYF. The CDR3 DNA reads TGTGCCTGGAGTCCCGGGACTAGCGGGGGGGGGTACGATACGCAGTATTTT. The full variable domain, in which reference TRBV30 and TRBJ2-3 provide the parts outside the CDR3, is SQTIHQWPATLVQPVGSPLSLECTVEGTSNPNLYWYRQAAGRGLQLLFYSVGIGQISSEVPQNLSASRPQDRQFILSSKKLLLSDSGFYLCAWSPGTSGGGYDTQYFGPGTRLTVL.

This rearrangement joins TRBV28 to TRBJ1-5, with 8 bases identical to TRBD1. The V segment lost 6 bases and the J segment 9 bases; nucleotides outside the gene matches: 7. The CDR3 runs 13 residues. From germline, CDR1 is MDHEN and CDR2 SYDVKM. The CDR3 sequence: CASRGQGPGPQHF. CDR3 bases: TGTGCCAGCAGAGGACAGGGCCCTGGGCCCCAGCATTTT. Variable domain in full (rest from reference TRBV28 and TRBJ1-5): DVKVTQSSRYLVKRTGEKVFLECVQDMDHENMFWYRQDPGLGLRLIYFSYDVKMKEKGDIPEGYSVSREKKERFSLILESASTNQTSMYLCASRGQGPGPQHFGDGTRLSIL.

The rearrangement links TRBV11-3 to TRBJ2-1; 9 bases agree with TRBD2. This CDR3 contains 16 residues. V lost 3 bases, J lost 1 base, and 4 bases stayed unmatched. The germline gives CDR1 SGHNT, CDR2 YENEEA. This chain's CDR3 is CASSFASGVSYNEQFF. The DNA for the CDR3 is TGTGCCAGCAGCTTTGCTAGCGGGGTTTCCTACAATGAGCAGTTCTTC.

V is TRBV11-1 and J is TRBJ1-6, with D hard to call. From germline, CDR1 is SGHAT and CDR2 FQDESV (reference sequence). The CDR3 is 13 amino acids. Trimming removed 1 base at V and 10 bases at J, with 8 bases between. CDR3 in DNA: TGTGCCAGCAGCTTAGGAGTACGATCACCCCTCCACTTT. Its translation: CASSLGVRSPLHF.

The genes are TRBV6-1 and TRBJ1-2; D unresolved. V was trimmed by 7 bases and J by 1 base, leaving 13 bases between them. Looked up from germline, CDR1 is MNHNS and CDR2 is SASEGT. The CDR3 covers 14 residues. CDR3 coding DNA: TGTGCCAGCATCTCTTATGAGGGTAACTATGGCTACACCTTC. Its translation: CASISYEGNYGYTF.

The chain joins TRBV5-1 to TRBJ1-2, with a possible D match to TRBD1 (5 bases). Germline V gene sequence: CDR1 SGHRS, CDR2 YFSETQ. The V and J ends lost 2 bases and 8 bases respectively, with 10 bases between them. CDR3 length equals 12 residues. CDR3 coding DNA: TGCGCCAGCAGCTTAGATAGGGGCGGCTACACCTTC. Its translation is CASSLDRGGYTF.

The V gene is TRBV6-5, the J gene TRBJ2-7; 9 positions agree with TRBD2. The V and J ends lost 6 bases and 7 bases, in that order; junction bases with no gene match: 4. Germline lookup yields CDR1 MNHEY and CDR2 SVGAGI. This CDR3 spans 12 amino acids. Here the CDR3 reads CASRLAGGEQYF. CDR3 sequence (DNA): TGTGCCAGCAGACTAGCGGGCGGAGAGCAGTACTTC.